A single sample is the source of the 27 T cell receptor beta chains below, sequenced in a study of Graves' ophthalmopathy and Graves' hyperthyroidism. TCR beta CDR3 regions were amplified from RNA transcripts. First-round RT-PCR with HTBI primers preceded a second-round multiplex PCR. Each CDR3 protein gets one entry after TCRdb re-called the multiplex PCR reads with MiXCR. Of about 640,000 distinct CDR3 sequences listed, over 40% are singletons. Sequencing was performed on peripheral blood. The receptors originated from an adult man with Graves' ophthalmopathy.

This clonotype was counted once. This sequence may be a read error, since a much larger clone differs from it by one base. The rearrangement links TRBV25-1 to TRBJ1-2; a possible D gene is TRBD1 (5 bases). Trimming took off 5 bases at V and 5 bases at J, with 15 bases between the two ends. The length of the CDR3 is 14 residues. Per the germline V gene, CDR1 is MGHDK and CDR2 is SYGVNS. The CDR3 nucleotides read TGTGCCAGCAGTTCGACAGAGGTAGATTATGGCTACACCTTC. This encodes CASSSTEVDYGYTF.

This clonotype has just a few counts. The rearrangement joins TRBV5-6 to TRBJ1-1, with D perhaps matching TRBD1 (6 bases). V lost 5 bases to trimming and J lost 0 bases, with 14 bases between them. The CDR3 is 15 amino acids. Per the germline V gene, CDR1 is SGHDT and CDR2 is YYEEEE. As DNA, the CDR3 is TGTGCCAGCAGTTCCGAACAGGGACTGAACACTGAAGCTTTCTTT. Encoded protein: CASSSEQGLNTEAFF.

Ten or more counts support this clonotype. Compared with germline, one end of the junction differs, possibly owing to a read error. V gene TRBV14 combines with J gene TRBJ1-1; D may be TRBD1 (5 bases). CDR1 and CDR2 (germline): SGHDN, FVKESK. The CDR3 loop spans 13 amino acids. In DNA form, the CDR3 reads TGTGCCAGCAGCCAAGGCTGGGGACGCAAGGCCTCCTTT. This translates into CASSQGWGRKASF.

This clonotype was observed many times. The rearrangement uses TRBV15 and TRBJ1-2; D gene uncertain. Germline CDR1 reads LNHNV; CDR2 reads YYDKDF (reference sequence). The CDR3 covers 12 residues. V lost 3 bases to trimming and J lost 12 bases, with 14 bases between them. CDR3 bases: TGTGCCACCAGCAGTGCCCGCGGGAGACACACCTTC. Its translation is CATSSARGRHTF.

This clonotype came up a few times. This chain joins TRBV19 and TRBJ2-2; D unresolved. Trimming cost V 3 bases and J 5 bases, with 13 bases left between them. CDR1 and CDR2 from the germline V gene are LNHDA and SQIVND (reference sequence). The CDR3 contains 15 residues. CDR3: CASSITEINTGELFF. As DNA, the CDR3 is TGTGCCAGTAGTATCACAGAAATCAATACCGGGGAGCTGTTTTTT.

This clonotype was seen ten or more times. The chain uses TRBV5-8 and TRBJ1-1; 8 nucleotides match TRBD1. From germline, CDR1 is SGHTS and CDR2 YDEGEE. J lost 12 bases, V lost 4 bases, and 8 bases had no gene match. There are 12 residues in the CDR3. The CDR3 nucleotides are TGTGCCAGCAGCGACGGACAGGGTGGAACTTTCTTT. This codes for CASSDGQGGTFF. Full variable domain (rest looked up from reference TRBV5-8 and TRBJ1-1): EAGVTQSPTHLIKTRGQQATLRCSPISGHTSVYWYQQALGLGLQFLLWYDEGEERNRGNFPPRFSGRQFPNYSSELNVNALELEDSALYLCASSDGQGGTFFGQGTRLTVV.

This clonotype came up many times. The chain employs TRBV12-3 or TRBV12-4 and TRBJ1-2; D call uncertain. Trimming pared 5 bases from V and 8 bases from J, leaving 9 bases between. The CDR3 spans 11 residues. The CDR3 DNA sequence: TGTGCCAGCAGTGGTTCCGGAGGCTACACCTTC. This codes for CASSGSGGYTF.

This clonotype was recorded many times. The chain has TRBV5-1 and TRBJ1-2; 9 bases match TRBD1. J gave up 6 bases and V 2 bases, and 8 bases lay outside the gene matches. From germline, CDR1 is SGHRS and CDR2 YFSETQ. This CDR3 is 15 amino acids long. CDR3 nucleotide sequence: TGCGCCAGCAGCTTCACAGGGGGCGGATTGGATGGCTACACCTTC. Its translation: CASSFTGGGLDGYTF.

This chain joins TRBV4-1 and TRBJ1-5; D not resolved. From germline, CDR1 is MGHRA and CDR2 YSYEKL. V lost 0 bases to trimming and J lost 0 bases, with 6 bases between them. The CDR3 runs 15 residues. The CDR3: CASSQEAHSNQPQHF. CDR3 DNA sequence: TGCGCCAGCAGCCAAGAAGCCCATAGCAATCAGCCCCAGCATTTT.

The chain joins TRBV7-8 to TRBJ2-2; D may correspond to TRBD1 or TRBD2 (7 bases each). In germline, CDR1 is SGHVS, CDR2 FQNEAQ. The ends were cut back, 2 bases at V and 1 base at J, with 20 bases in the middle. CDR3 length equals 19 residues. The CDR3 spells CASSLNRGGRGLNTGELFF. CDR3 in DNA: TGTGCCAGCAGCTTAAACCGGGGTGGGAGGGGGCTGAACACCGGGGAGCTGTTTTTT. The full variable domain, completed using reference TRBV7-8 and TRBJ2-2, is GAGVSQSPRYKVAKRGQDVALRCDPISGHVSLFWYQQALGQGPEFLTYFQNEAQLDKSGLPSDRFFAERPEGSVSTLKIQRTQQEDSAVYLCASSLNRGGRGLNTGELFFGEGSRLTVL.

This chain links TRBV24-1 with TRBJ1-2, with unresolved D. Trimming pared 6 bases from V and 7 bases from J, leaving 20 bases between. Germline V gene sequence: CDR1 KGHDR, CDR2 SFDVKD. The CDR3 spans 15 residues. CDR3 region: CATSRFGRSISGYTF. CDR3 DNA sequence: TGTGCCACCAGTCGATTCGGCAGGTCCATCAGTGGCTACACCTTC.

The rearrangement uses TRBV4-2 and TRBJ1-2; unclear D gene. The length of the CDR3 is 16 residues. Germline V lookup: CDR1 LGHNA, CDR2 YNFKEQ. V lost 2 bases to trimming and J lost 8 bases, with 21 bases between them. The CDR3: CASSQLPAEQGRGYTF. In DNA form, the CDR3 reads TGTGCCAGCAGCCAACTACCTGCGGAACAAGGGCGAGGCTACACCTTC.

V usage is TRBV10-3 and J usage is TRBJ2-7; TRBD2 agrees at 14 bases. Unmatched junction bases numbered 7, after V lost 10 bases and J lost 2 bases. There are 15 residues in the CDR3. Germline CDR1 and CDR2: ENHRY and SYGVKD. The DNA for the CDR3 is TGTGCCAGCGGGACTAGCGGGAGTAAAACCTACGAGCAGTACTTC. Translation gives CASGTSGSKTYEQYF.

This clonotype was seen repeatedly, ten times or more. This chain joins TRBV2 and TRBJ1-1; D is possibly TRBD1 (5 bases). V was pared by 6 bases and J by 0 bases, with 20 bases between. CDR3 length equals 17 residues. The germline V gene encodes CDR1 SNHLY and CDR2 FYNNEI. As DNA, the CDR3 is TGTGCCAGCAGCGCACTCCGGGACGGATATATGAACACTGAAGCTTTCTTT. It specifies CASSALRDGYMNTEAFF.

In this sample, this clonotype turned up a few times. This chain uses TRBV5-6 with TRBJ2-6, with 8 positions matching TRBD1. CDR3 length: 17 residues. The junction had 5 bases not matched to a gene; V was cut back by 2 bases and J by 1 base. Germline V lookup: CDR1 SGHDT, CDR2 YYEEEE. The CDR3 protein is CASSFRTGSSGANVLTF. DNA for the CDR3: TGTGCCAGCAGCTTCAGGACAGGGTCTTCTGGGGCCAACGTCCTGACTTTC.

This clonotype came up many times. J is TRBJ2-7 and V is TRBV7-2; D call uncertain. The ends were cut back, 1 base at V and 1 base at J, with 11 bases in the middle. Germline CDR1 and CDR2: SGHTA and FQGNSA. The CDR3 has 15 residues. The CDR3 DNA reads TGTGCCAGCAGCTTAGGTTCGGTCCTATCCTACGAGCAGTACTTC. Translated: CASSLGSVLSYEQYF.

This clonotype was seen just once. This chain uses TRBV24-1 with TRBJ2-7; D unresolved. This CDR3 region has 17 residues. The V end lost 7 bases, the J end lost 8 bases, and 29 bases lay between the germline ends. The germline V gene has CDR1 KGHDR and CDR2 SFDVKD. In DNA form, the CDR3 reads TGTGCCACCAGCAGCTTGGTGGCAGGCATAACTCAAGAGCAGCAGTACTTC. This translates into CATSSLVAGITQEQQYF.

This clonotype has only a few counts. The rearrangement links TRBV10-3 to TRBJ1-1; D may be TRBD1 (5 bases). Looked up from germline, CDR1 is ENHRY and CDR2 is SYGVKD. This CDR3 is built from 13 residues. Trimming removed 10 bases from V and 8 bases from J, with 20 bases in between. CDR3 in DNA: TGTGCCAGCACCTACCGGGGGGGGAGCGAAGCTTTCTTT. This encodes CASTYRGGSEAFF.

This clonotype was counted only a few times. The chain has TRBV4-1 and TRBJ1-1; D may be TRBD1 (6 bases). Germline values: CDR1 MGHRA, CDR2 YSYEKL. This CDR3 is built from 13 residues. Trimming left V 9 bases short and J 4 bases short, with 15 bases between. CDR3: CASSGGPGTEAFF. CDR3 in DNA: TGCGCCAGTTCGGGGGGGCCGGGCACTGAAGCTTTCTTT.

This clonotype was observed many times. The CDR3 DNA reads TGCAGTGCTAGAGAAGGGTCAGCACAAGAGACCCAGTACTTC. Encoded protein: CSAREGSAQETQYF. V gene TRBV20-1 combines with J gene TRBJ2-5; D uncertain. The CDR3 covers 14 residues. The V end was cut by 0 bases, the J end by 2 bases, with 10 bases between. From germline, CDR1 is DFQATT and CDR2 SNEGSKA (reference sequence).

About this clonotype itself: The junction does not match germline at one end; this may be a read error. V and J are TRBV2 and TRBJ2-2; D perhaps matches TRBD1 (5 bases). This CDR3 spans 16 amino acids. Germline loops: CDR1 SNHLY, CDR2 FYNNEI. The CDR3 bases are TGTGCCATCAGTGAGTTAGGGGCTAGTATGACCGGGGAGCTGTTTTTT. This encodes CAISELGASMTGELFF.

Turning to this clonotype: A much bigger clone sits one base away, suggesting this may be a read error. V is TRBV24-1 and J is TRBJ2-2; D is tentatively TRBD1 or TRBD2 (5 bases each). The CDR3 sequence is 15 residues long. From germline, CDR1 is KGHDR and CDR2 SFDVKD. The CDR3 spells CATSAIAKDTGELLF. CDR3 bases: TGTGCCACCAGTGCCATAGCGAAGGACACCGGGGAGCTGCTTTTT.

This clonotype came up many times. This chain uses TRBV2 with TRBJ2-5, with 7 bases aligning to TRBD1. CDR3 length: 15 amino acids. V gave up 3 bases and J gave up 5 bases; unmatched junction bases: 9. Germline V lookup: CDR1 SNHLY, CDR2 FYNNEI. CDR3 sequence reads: CASSDLDRTWETQYF. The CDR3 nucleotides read TGTGCCAGCAGTGATTTGGACAGGACCTGGGAGACCCAGTACTTC. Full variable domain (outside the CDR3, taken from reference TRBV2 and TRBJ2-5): EPEVTQTPSHQVTQMGQEVILRCVPISNHLYFYWYRQILGQKVEFLVSFYNNEISEKSEIFDDQFSVERPDGSNFTLKIRSTKLEDSAMYFCASSDLDRTWETQYFGPGTRLLVL.

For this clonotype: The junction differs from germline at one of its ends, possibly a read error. CDR3 amino acids: CASSRSGETRYF. Written as DNA, the CDR3 is TGTGCCAGCAGCCGATCAGGGGAGACCCGGTACTTC. J is TRBJ2-5 and V is TRBV5-1, with a tentative D call TRBD1 (6 bases). The CDR3 runs 12 residues. The germline V gene encodes CDR1 SGHRS and CDR2 YFSETQ.

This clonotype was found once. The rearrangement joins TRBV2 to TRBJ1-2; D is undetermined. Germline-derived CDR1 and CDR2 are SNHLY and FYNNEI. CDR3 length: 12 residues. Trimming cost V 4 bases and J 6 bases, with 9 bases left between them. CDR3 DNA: TGTGCCAGCAGTGCCAGCTACAATGGCTACACCTTC. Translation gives CASSASYNGYTF.

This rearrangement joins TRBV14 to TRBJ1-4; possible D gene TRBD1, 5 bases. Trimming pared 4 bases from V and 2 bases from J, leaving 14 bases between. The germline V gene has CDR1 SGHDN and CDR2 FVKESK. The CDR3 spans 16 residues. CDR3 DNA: TGTGCCAGCAGCCGGACATCAGGGACTACTAATGAAAAACTGTTTTTT. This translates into CASSRTSGTTNEKLFF.

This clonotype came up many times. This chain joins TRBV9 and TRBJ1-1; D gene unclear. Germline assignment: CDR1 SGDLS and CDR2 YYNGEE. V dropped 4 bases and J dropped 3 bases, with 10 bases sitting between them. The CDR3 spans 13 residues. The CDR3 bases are TGTGCCAGCAGCTTCGCCGAGGACACTGAAGCTTTCTTT. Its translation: CASSFAEDTEAFF.